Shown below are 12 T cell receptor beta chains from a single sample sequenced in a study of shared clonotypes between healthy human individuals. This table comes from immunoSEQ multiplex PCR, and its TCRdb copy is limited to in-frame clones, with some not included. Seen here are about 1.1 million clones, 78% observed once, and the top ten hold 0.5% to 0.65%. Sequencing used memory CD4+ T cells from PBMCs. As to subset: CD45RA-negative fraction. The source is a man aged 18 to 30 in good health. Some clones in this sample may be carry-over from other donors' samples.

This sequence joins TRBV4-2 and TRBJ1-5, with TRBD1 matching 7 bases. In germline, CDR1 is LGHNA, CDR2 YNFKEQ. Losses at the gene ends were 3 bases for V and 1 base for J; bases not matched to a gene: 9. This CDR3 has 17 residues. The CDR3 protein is CASSHSTGAGSNQPQHF. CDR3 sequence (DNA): TGTGCCAGCAGCCACTCAACAGGGGCCGGGAGCAATCAGCCCCAGCATTTT.

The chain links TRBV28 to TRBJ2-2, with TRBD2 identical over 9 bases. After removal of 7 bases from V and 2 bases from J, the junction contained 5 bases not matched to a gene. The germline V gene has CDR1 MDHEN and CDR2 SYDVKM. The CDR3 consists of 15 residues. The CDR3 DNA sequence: TGTGCCAGCAAAGCGGGAGGATCTAACACCGGGGAGCTGTTTTTT. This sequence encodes CASKAGGSNTGELFF.

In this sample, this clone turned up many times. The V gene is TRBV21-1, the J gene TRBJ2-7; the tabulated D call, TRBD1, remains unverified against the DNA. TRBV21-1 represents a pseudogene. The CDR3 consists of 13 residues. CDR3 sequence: CASSKAHRYEQYF. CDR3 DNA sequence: TGTGCCAGCAGCAAAGCGCACAGGTACGAGCAGTACTTC.

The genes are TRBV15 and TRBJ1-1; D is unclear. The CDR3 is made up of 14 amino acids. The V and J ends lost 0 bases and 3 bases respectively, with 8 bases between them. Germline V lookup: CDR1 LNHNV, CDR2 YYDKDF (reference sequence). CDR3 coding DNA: TGTGCCACCAGCAGAGATGAGAGGGACACTGAAGCTTTCTTT. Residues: CATSRDERDTEAFF.

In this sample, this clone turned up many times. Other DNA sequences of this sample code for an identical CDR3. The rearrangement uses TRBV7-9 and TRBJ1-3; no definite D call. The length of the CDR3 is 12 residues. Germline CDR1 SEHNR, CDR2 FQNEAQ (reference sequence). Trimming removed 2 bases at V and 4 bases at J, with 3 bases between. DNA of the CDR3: TGTGCCAGCAGCTTAAGGGGAAACACCATATATTTT. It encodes CASSLRGNTIYF. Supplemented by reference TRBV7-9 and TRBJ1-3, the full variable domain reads DTGVSQNPRHKITKRGQNVTFRCDPISEHNRLYWYRQTLGQGPEFLTYFQNEAQLEKSRLLSDRFSAERPKGSFSTLEIQRTEQGDSAMYLCASSLRGNTIYFGEGSWLTVV.

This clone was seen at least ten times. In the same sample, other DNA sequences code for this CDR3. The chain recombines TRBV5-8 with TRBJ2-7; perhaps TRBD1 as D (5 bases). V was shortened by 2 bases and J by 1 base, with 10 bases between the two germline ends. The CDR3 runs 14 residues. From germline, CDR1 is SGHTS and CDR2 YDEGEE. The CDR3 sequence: CASSFRTGSYEQYF. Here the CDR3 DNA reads TGTGCCAGCAGCTTTAGAACAGGATCCTACGAGCAGTACTTC. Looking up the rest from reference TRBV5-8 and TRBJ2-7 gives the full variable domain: EAGVTQSPTHLIKTRGQQATLRCSPISGHTSVYWYQQALGLGLQFLLWYDEGEERNRGNFPPRFSGRQFPNYSSELNVNALELEDSALYLCASSFRTGSYEQYFGPGTRLTVT.

The CDR3 coding sequence is TGCGCCAGCAGCCAAGGACAGGGGTACCCTGGCTACACCTTC. Residues: CASSQGQGYPGYTF. This chain links TRBV5-1 with TRBJ1-2, with 9 bases fitting TRBD1. The CDR3 is 14 amino acids. CDR1 and CDR2 (germline): SGHRS, YFSETQ. J was trimmed by 7 bases and V by 4 bases; bases with no gene match: 8.

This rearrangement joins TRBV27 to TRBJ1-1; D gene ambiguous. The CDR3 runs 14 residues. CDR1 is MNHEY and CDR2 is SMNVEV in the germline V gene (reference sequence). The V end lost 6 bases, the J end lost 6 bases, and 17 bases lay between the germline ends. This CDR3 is CASSFIGEGPEAFF. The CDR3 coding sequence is TGTGCCAGCAGCTTTATCGGGGAAGGCCCTGAAGCTTTCTTT.

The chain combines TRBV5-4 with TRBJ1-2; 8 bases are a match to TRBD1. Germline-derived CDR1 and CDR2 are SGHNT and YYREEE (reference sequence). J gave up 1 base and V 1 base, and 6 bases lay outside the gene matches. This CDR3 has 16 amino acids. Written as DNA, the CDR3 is TGTGCCAGCAGCTTGCCACAGGGGGATTATAACTATGGCTACACCTTC. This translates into CASSLPQGDYNYGYTF.

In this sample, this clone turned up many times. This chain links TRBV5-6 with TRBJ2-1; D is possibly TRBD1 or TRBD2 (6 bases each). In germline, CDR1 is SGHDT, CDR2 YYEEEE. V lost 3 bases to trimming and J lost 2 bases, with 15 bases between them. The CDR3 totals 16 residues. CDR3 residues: CASSSSGGGAYNEQFF. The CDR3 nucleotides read TGTGCCAGCAGCTCCTCCGGGGGCGGGGCCTACAATGAGCAGTTCTTC.

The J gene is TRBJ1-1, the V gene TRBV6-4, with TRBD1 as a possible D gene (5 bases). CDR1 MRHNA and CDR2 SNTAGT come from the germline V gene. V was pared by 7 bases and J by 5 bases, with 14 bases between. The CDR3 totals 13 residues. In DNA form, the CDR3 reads TGTGCCAGCACCGACGTTGGGGGAACTGAAGCTTTCTTT. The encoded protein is CASTDVGGTEAFF.

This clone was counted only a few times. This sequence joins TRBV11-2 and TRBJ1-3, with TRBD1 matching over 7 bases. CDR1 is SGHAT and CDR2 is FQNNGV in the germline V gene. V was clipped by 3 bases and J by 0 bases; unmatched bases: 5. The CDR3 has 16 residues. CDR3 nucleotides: TGTGCCAGCAGCTTGGGAGGGGGCAACTCTGGAAACACCATATATTTT. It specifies CASSLGGGNSGNTIYF.